This TCR beta chain was sequenced in a study of blood T cell repertoires in COVID-19. Study as a whole: From T cells, B-cell-depleted T cells, or PBMCs came the material, which was cDNA or gDNA.

The J segment lost 7 bases and the V segment lost 10 bases, leaving 10 bases of the junction unmatched. Germline assignment: CDR1 ENHRY and CDR2 SYGVKD. This CDR3 spans 15 amino acids. This table comes from immunoSEQ multiplex PCR, and its TCRdb copy is limited to in-frame clones, with some not included. Of fewer than 250,000 clones in the sample, approximately 86% were seen once. The gene calls are TRBV10-3 and TRBJ1-6; TRBD1 aligns across 10 bases. The specimen sequenced was peripheral blood. The origin of this receptor is an older woman who had recovered from COVID-19. The CDR3 loop reads CATCLGTGVNSPLHF. The CDR3 coding sequence is TGTGCCACCTGCCTCGGGACAGGGGTAAATTCACCCCTCCACTTT.